Listed below are T cell receptor beta chains from one sample, sequenced in a study of blood T cell repertoires in COVID-19. Sequencing used immunoSEQ multiplex PCR; TCRdb keeps in-frame clones, though not all of them. The top ten hold roughly 1% of the sample, which has approximately 480,000 clones, roughly 87% seen once. The sequencing input was peripheral blood. These receptors all come from a man between 18 and 29 years old with COVID-19, enrolled during active disease. Both conserved end residues are part of each CDR3. The D gene is left open where the match is weak. Rows give clone size only sometimes, using once, few, many, or a class for an expanded clone.

CDR3 DNA | CDR3 protein | V gene | D gene | J gene | clone size | CDR3 length
TGCGCCAGCAGTGAGCCTGGGGAGCCTGAGCAGTTCTTC | CASSEPGEPEQFF | TRBV10-1 | - | TRBJ2-1 | - | 13
TGTGCCAGCAGCCCTACCGGGACAGCTAACTATGGCTACACCTTC | CASSPTGTANYGYTF | TRBV7-3 | TRBD1 | TRBJ1-2 | - | 15
TGTGCCAGCAGCCCGGGACTAGCGGCCTCCTACGAGCAGTACTTC | CASSPGLAASYEQYF | TRBV3-1/TRBV3-2 | TRBD2 | TRBJ2-7 | - | 15
TGTGCCAGAAGCTTGGATCATTGGACACTTAACACTGAAGCTTTCTTT | CARSLDHWTLNTEAFF | TRBV5-3 | - | TRBJ1-1 | - | 16
TGTGCCAGCAGTTTAAGCTCTAGGATTTGGAATGAGCAGTTCTTC | CASSLSSRIWNEQFF | TRBV27 | - | TRBJ2-1 | - | 15
TGTGCCAGCACGGTAGAGGACAGTACTGGGACCCAGTACTTC | CASTVEDSTGTQYF | TRBV2 | - | TRBJ2-5 | once | 14
TGCGCCAGCAGCGTCAGGGACACAGATACGCAGTATTTT | CASSVRDTDTQYF | TRBV5-1 | - | TRBJ2-3 | - | 13
TGTGCCAGCAGCTTTCTGCGTGGCACTGAAGCTTTCTTT | CASSFLRGTEAFF | TRBV11-2 | - | TRBJ1-1 | few | 13
TGTGCCATCAGTGGGGGGAACTTTGGACGGGAGGTTTACAATGAGCAGTTCTTC | CAISGGNFGREVYNEQFF | TRBV10-3 | TRBD2 | TRBJ2-1 | once | 18
TGTGCCAGCAGCTCGGGACTAGCGGGTGCCTACGAGCAGTACTTC | CASSSGLAGAYEQYF | TRBV13 | TRBD2 | TRBJ2-7 | - | 15
TGTGCCAGCAGTCGGACAGGGAGAACTGAAGCTTTCTTT | CASSRTGRTEAFF | TRBV12-3/TRBV12-4 | TRBD1 | TRBJ1-1 | few | 13
TGTGCCAGCAGAGACAGGGATAGGAGTTCCTACGAGCAGTACTTC | CASRDRDRSSYEQYF | TRBV5-4 | TRBD1 | TRBJ2-7 | - | 15
TGCAGCGTTGCCCATACTAGCGGGAGAAATGAGCAGTTCTTC | CSVAHTSGRNEQFF | TRBV29-1 | TRBD2 | TRBJ2-1 | - | 14
TGTGCCAGCAACCCGCTTCCCGGGGGGGACACTGAAGCTTTCTTT | CASNPLPGGDTEAFF | TRBV21-1 | - | TRBJ1-1 | once | 15
TGTGCCAGTAGAACCGGGACTAGGGGCATCGGGGAGCTGTTTTTT | CASRTGTRGIGELFF | TRBV19 | TRBD2 | TRBJ2-2 | - | 15
TGTGCCAGCAGCTTACTAGCGGGAGCTAGTGAGCAGTTCTTC | CASSLLAGASEQFF | TRBV5-6 | TRBD2 | TRBJ2-1 | - | 14
TGTGCCAGCCGGACTAGCGGGCGTTACGAGCAGTACTTC | CASRTSGRYEQYF | TRBV12-3/TRBV12-4 | TRBD2 | TRBJ2-7 | - | 13
TGTGCCAGCAGCACCTATAACGAGGTCGAGCAGTACTTC | CASSTYNEVEQYF | TRBV7-6 | - | TRBJ2-7 | - | 13
TGTGCCAGCAGAATGGCGGGAGGGCCTAGGAGCTCCTACGAGCAGTACTTC | CASRMAGGPRSSYEQYF | TRBV3-1/TRBV3-2 | TRBD2 | TRBJ2-7 | - | 17
TGTGCCAGCAGCTTAGATCTTGGAGTTCCCCCAGATACGCAGTATTTT | CASSLDLGVPPDTQYF | TRBV11-3 | - | TRBJ2-3 | - | 16
TGTGCCAGCAGGAGGGGTATGGCGGGAGTCGGCGGGGAGCTGTTTTTT | CASRRGMAGVGGELFF | TRBV2 | TRBD2 | TRBJ2-2 | - | 16
TGTGCCTGGAAATTTGACAGGGAGGAGCAGTACTTC | CAWKFDREEQYF | TRBV30 | TRBD1 | TRBJ2-7 | - | 12
TGTGCCAGCAGCGTAGGGCTAGGTCTCTACGAGCAGTACTTC | CASSVGLGLYEQYF | TRBV9 | - | TRBJ2-7 | - | 14
TGTGCCAGCAGTCTAGCGGGCAGCCAAGAGACCCAGTACTTC | CASSLAGSQETQYF | TRBV14 | TRBD2 | TRBJ2-5 | - | 14
TGCAGCGCCCGGGAGTCCTACAATGAGCAGTTCTTC | CSARESYNEQFF | TRBV29-1 | - | TRBJ2-1 | - | 12
TGTGCCAGCAGCCAGGACAGGGGGCGCGGGGTCACTGAAGCTTTCTTT | CASSQDRGRGVTEAFF | TRBV5-8 | TRBD1 | TRBJ1-1 | - | 16
TGCGCCAGCAGCCAAGTCCGAGGGGGGGACACTGAAGCTTTCTTT | CASSQVRGGDTEAFF | TRBV4-1 | - | TRBJ1-1 | - | 15
TGTGCCAGCAGCTTAGGGCAGGGGTGGTCAGAGACCCAGTACTTC | CASSLGQGWSETQYF | TRBV7-8 | - | TRBJ2-5 | - | 15
TGCAGTGCTAGTAGCTCAACAGATACGCAGTATTTT | CSASSSTDTQYF | TRBV20-1 | - | TRBJ2-3 | - | 12
TGTGCCAGCAGGGACAGGATGAACACTGAAGCTTTCTTT | CASRDRMNTEAFF | TRBV6-5 | TRBD1 | TRBJ1-1 | - | 13
TGTGCCAGTAGTGAGTGGGGGCACTCCTACGAGCAGTACTTC | CASSEWGHSYEQYF | TRBV19 | - | TRBJ2-7 | - | 14
TGTGCCAGCAGCCTAAGACTAGCGGGACAAGAGACCCAGTACTTC | CASSLRLAGQETQYF | TRBV5-6 | TRBD2 | TRBJ2-5 | - | 15
TGTGCCAGCAGTGAAGCCGGGGTTAGCTCCTATAATTCACCCCTCCACTTT | CASSEAGVSSYNSPLHF | TRBV2 | - | TRBJ1-6 | - | 17
TGTGCCAGCAGCCCGAACAGGGTGAGTGGCTACACCTTC | CASSPNRVSGYTF | TRBV3-1/TRBV3-2 | - | TRBJ1-2 | - | 13
TGCGCCAGCAGTGCAAAGGGAGGGGACACCGGGGAGCTGTTTTTT | CASSAKGGDTGELFF | TRBV10-2 | TRBD2 | TRBJ2-2 | once | 15
TGTGCCAGCAGCTTAGCGGTGATAGCGGGAGGGCCCCACAATGAGCAGTTCTTC | CASSLAVIAGGPHNEQFF | TRBV7-6 | TRBD2 | TRBJ2-1 | - | 18
TGCGCCAGCAGCGCCCAAGGGACAGGGAGGACCACCGGGGAGCTGTTTTTT | CASSAQGTGRTTGELFF | TRBV5-1 | TRBD1 | TRBJ2-2 | - | 17
TGTGCTAGTGGTTTGTACAGGGGGGCGAATGAGCAGTTCTTC | CASGLYRGANEQFF | TRBV12-5 | TRBD1 | TRBJ2-1 | - | 14
TGTGCCAGCAGCAAAGACCGCGACAGAGATAGCACAGATACGCAGTATTTT | CASSKDRDRDSTDTQYF | TRBV21-1 | - | TRBJ2-3 | - | 17
TGTGCCAGCAGTTCCGCCGGGACAGGGAACTACGAGCAGTACTTC | CASSSAGTGNYEQYF | TRBV6-5 | TRBD1 | TRBJ2-7 | once | 15
TGTGCCAGCAGCCGACGTGGACTAGCGGGGGGCCAAGAGACCCAGTACTTC | CASSRRGLAGGQETQYF | TRBV6-6 | TRBD2 | TRBJ2-5 | - | 17
TGTGCCAGCAGCCCGTGGATCGGGGTTTCACCCCTCCACTTT | CASSPWIGVSPLHF | TRBV5-6 | - | TRBJ1-6 | - | 14
TGTGCCAGCAGCTTGTCTCCTGGGGGCAATTCACCCCTCCACTTT | CASSLSPGGNSPLHF | TRBV5-5 | - | TRBJ1-6 | - | 15
TGTGCCAGCAGCAGACGGGACAGGGGGCCAGGGGTCAAAAACATTCAGTACTTC | CASSRRDRGPGVKNIQYF | TRBV11-3 | TRBD1 | TRBJ2-4 | - | 18
TGTGCCAGCAGGCCTAGCGGGAACTATGGCTACACCTTC | CASRPSGNYGYTF | TRBV5-8 | - | TRBJ1-2 | - | 13
TGTGCCAGTAGTCTTGCCAGGAACAATCAGCCCCAGCATTTT | CASSLARNNQPQHF | TRBV19 | - | TRBJ1-5 | - | 14
TGTGCCAGCAGCTTAGCAGTGACAGTGCTTGGGGAGCAGTACTTC | CASSLAVTVLGEQYF | TRBV7-8 | - | TRBJ2-7 | - | 15
TGTGCCAGCAGCTTAGAGGTAGCGGAGACCCAGTACTTC | CASSLEVAETQYF | TRBV7-9 | - | TRBJ2-5 | - | 13